This TCR beta chain was identified during a study of blood T cell repertoires in COVID-19. Across the whole study: The United States, Italy and Spain were the sources of the acute and convalescent COVID-19 samples. In each case, the material was cDNA or gDNA derived from T cells, B-cell-depleted T cells, or PBMCs.

Original methodology: Reference gene primer amplification gave estimated nucleated cell counts. Measured with immunoSEQ multiplex PCR; TCRdb has only the in-frame clones, and not every one. For V, J and clone size, that table is used; D and trimming come from the DNA. The sample contains some 100,000 clones, approximately 89% of which appear only once. Trimming cost V 5 bases and J 6 bases, with 17 bases left between them. The CDR3 sequence is 14 residues long. Germline values: CDR1 SGHTA, CDR2 FQGTGA. The TCR originated in a woman at least 80 years old with active COVID-19. Sequencing used peripheral blood. The chain carries TRBV7-3 and TRBJ2-7, with a tentative D call TRBD1 (6 bases). The CDR3, as DNA: TGTGCCAGCAGCCCGGGACATACAACCTCCGAGCAGTACTTC. Encoded protein: CASSPGHTTSEQYF.